These 16 T cell receptor beta chains originate from one sample sequenced in a study of CD8 T cells in Susac syndrome. After extraction with the RNeasy kit, about 0.5 to 1 ug of the RNA was reverse transcribed using random hexamers. A single record per CDR3 protein comes from TCRdb applying MiXCR to the immunoSEQ multiplex PCR reads. The sample includes about 150,000 distinct CDR3 sequences, roughly 94% of them seen just once. Specimen: CD4+ T cells from PBMCs. These TCRs come from a human donor in good health.

This chain uses TRBV5-1 with TRBJ2-1; 9 nucleotides align to TRBD2. V gave up 0 bases and J gave up 4 bases; unmatched junction bases: 5. CDR1 is SGHRS, CDR2 YFSETQ, per germline. This CDR3 comprises 16 residues. This CDR3 reads CASSLAGSGSYNEQFF. CDR3 bases: TGCGCCAGCAGCTTGGCAGGTAGCGGGAGTTACAATGAGCAGTTCTTC.

The chain links TRBV18 to TRBJ2-1, with D perhaps given as TRBD1 or TRBD2 (7 bases each). The CDR3 has 17 residues. Germline CDR1 and CDR2: KGHSH and LQKENI. The germline V and J ends were trimmed by 2 bases and 5 bases, with 19 bases remaining between them. The CDR3 nucleotides read TGTGCCAGCTCACCAAATTCGAGACAGGGAGGGGACAATGAGCAGTTCTTC. This translates into CASSPNSRQGGDNEQFF.

The V and J genes are TRBV29-1 and TRBJ2-7; D gene unclear. Per the germline V gene, CDR1 is SQVTM and CDR2 is ANQGSEA. The CDR3 is made up of 10 amino acids. V was cut by 4 bases and J by 6 bases, with 7 bases left in between. The CDR3 loop is CSVVGAEQYF. Written as DNA, the CDR3 is TGCAGCGTTGTTGGCGCCGAGCAGTACTTC.

A single count supports this clonotype. The J gene is TRBJ1-5, the V gene TRBV2; D gene uncertain. The V gene's germline CDR1 is SNHLY and CDR2 FYNNEI. There are 15 residues in the CDR3. V was clipped by 8 bases and J by 4 bases, with 18 bases between them. The CDR3 coding sequence is TGTGCCAGCGTTCTCAATAGGACGCCTAATCAGCCCCAGCATTTT. It codes for CASVLNRTPNQPQHF.

The rearrangement uses TRBV5-4 and TRBJ2-1, with D perhaps matching TRBD2 (5 bases). The CDR3 totals 14 residues. From germline, CDR1 is SGHNT and CDR2 YYREEE (reference sequence). V was cut by 2 bases and J by 5 bases, with 11 bases left in between. The DNA of the CDR3 is TGTGCCAGCAGCTTATTAGCGTCCAACAATGAGCAGTTCTTC. This gives the protein CASSLLASNNEQFF.

The genes are TRBV7-9 and TRBJ2-1; TRBD1 might be the D (6 bases). V lost 5 bases and J 7 bases, leaving 18 bases between the germline ends. Germline CDR1 is SEHNR and CDR2 is FQNEAQ (reference sequence). The CDR3 contains 15 residues. The CDR3 reads CASSQKYRVSNEQFF. The CDR3 DNA follows: TGTGCCAGCAGCCAAAAATACAGGGTATCGAATGAGCAGTTCTTC. The full variable domain, rest sourced from reference TRBV7-9 and TRBJ2-1, is DTGVSQNPRHKITKRGQNVTFRCDPISEHNRLYWYRQTLGQGPEFLTYFQNEAQLEKSRLLSDRFSAERPKGSFSTLEIQRTEQGDSAMYLCASSQKYRVSNEQFFGPGTRLTVL.

The V call is TRBV5-4, the J call TRBJ1-2; 9 bases fit TRBD1. V trimming: 5 bases; J trimming: 4 bases; junction bases outside the gene matches: 12. The CDR3 sequence is 16 residues long. Germline lookup yields CDR1 SGHNT and CDR2 YYREEE (reference sequence). In DNA form, the CDR3 reads TGTGCCAGCAGTTCCGGGACAGGGACTAAGGGCTATGGCTACACCTTC. Translating it yields CASSSGTGTKGYGYTF.

The genes are TRBV20-1 and TRBJ2-5, with D possibly being TRBD1 (6 bases). The CDR3 is made up of 13 amino acids. V was cut by 3 bases and J by 5 bases, with 13 bases left in between. Germline CDR1 reads DFQATT; CDR2 reads SNEGSKA (reference sequence). CDR3 residues: CSARSRGWETQYF. In DNA, the CDR3 is TGCAGTGCTAGGTCCAGGGGTTGGGAGACCCAGTACTTC.

The chain recombines TRBV11-2 with TRBJ2-4, with D possibly called TRBD1 or TRBD2 (6 bases each). V was cut by 4 bases and J by 7 bases, with 26 bases left in between. CDR3 length equals 18 residues. Germline CDR1 and CDR2: SGHAT and FQNNGV. The CDR3 DNA reads TGTGCCAGCAGCTCATTACCCCTCTCGACAGGAGGGGGGAACATTCAGTACTTC. Its protein is CASSSLPLSTGGGNIQYF.

The rearrangement uses TRBV6-6 and TRBJ1-4; D not resolved. The CDR3 consists of 13 residues. Germline loops: CDR1 MNHNY, CDR2 SVGAGI (reference sequence). The germline V and J ends were trimmed by 6 bases and 8 bases, with 13 bases remaining between them. CDR3 in DNA: TGTGCCAGCAGCTACGTAGAACCCGAAAAACTGTTTTTT. Its protein product is CASSYVEPEKLFF.

This rearrangement joins TRBV19 to TRBJ1-2; D ambiguous. Looked up from germline, CDR1 is LNHDA and CDR2 is SQIVND (reference sequence). CDR3 length: 12 amino acids. The germline V and J ends were trimmed by 3 bases and 4 bases, with 6 bases remaining between them. The CDR3 is CASSMHGYGYTF. The CDR3 DNA is TGTGCCAGTAGTATGCACGGCTATGGCTACACCTTC.

The chain uses TRBV6-1 and TRBJ1-2, with 9 bases fitting TRBD1. Germline-derived CDR1 and CDR2 are MNHNS and SASEGT. This CDR3 is 16 amino acids long. With V trimmed by 2 bases and J by 4 bases, 8 bases remained unmatched. The chain's CDR3 is CASSEMGQGLSYGYTF. Written as DNA, the CDR3 is TGTGCCAGCAGTGAAATGGGACAGGGACTTTCCTATGGCTACACCTTC.

The chain couples TRBV18 to TRBJ1-1, with 10 bases matching TRBD1. V gave up 3 bases and J gave up 4 bases; unmatched junction bases: 5. Germline-derived CDR1 and CDR2 are KGHSH and LQKENI. This CDR3 has 15 amino acids. The CDR3 loop is CASSPLRDRGTEAFF. The CDR3 bases are TGTGCCAGCTCACCCCTACGGGACAGGGGCACTGAAGCTTTCTTT.

The CDR3 region is CASSREVFGYEQYF. In DNA form, the CDR3 reads TGCGCCAGCAGTCGGGAGGTTTTTGGCTACGAGCAGTACTTC. V usage is TRBV5-1 and J usage is TRBJ2-7; 7 bases are a match to TRBD2. In germline, CDR1 is SGHRS, CDR2 YFSETQ. The CDR3 is 14 amino acids. After removal of 5 bases from V and 3 bases from J, the junction contained 8 bases not matched to a gene.

In DNA, the CDR3 is TGTGCCAGCAGCCTCTTTCGTCAGGGTAAGGGAGGCTACACCTTC. Translation: CASSLFRQGKGGYTF. The V and J genes are TRBV5-6 and TRBJ1-2; D is perhaps TRBD1 (5 bases). V was pared by 4 bases and J by 8 bases, with 21 bases between. In germline, CDR1 is SGHDT, CDR2 YYEEEE. The CDR3 has 15 residues.

The V gene is TRBV20-1, the J gene TRBJ2-4; TRBD1 might be the D (6 bases). Germline CDR1 and CDR2: DFQATT and SNEGSKA (reference sequence). Trimming pared 1 base from V and 7 bases from J, leaving 11 bases between. CDR3 length: 13 amino acids. CDR3 sequence: CSARVRGSNIQYF. CDR3 nucleotide sequence: TGCAGTGCTAGAGTCAGGGGTAGCAACATTCAGTACTTC.